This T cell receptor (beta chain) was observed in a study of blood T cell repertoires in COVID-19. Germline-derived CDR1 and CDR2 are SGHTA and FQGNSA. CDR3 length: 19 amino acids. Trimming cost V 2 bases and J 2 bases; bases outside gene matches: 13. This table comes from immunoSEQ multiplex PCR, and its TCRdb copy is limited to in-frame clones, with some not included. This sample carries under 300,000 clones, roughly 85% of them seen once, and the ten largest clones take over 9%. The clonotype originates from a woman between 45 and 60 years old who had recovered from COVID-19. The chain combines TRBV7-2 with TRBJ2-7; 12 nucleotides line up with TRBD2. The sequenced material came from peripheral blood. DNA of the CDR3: TGTGCCAGCAGCTTACCAGGACAAAGGACTAGCGGGAACCCCTACGAGCAGTACTTC. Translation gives CASSLPGQRTSGNPYEQYF.